The 10 T cell receptor beta chains below come from one sample, sequenced in a study of memory B cells and T cells in multiple sclerosis (dated by TCRdb to about 2018). Library construction relied on the immunoSEQ multiplex PCR assay. This is the immuneACCESS table as TCRdb keeps it, with only in-frame sequences that have V and J called. A part of the clones is gone; compared with another copy, unresolved V genes explain less than half, and the rest is unexplained. A total of 11,000 to 15,000 clones appear in this sample, roughly three quarters of them only once. Of the sample, about 2.5% falls within the top ten clones. The sample consisted of memory (CD45RO+) CD4+ T cells from blood. The sample's cell subset or site label, decoded: CD45RO+ memory T cells sorted from peripheral blood. The receptors were sampled from a human donor with multiple sclerosis.

The chain employs TRBV7-9 and TRBJ1-1, with D possibly being TRBD1 (6 bases). Trimming pared 5 bases from V and 5 bases from J, leaving 12 bases between. The CDR3 spans 13 residues. CDR1 is SEHNR and CDR2 is FQNEAQ in the germline V gene (reference sequence). The CDR3 nucleotides read TGTGCCAGCAGCCCAGGGGAAGGAACTGAAGCTTTCTTT. It specifies CASSPGEGTEAFF.

This clone occurred a few times. The chain couples TRBV6-1 to TRBJ1-1, with TRBD1 matching 9 bases. Per the germline V gene, CDR1 is MNHNS and CDR2 is SASEGT. This CDR3 region has 12 residues. With 9 bases clipped from V and 11 bases from J, the junction kept 10 bases outside the gene matches. The CDR3 spells CASLPGQGRAFF. The CDR3 DNA reads as TGTGCCAGTCTTCCGGGACAGGGACGGGCTTTCTTT.

This clone was counted only a few times. This chain links TRBV5-1 with TRBJ1-6; TRBD1 matches at 7 bases. The CDR3 is 17 residues long. V was clipped by 7 bases and J by 4 bases; unmatched bases: 14. In germline, CDR1 is SGHRS, CDR2 YFSETQ. CDR3 sequence reads: CASPNSEGADYNSPLHF. In DNA form, the CDR3 reads TGCGCCAGCCCAAACTCCGAGGGGGCAGATTATAATTCACCCCTCCACTTT.

V is TRBV30 and J is TRBJ2-2; D gene ambiguous. V was pared by 0 bases and J by 5 bases, with 7 bases between. The CDR3 sequence is 13 residues long. The germline V gene encodes CDR1 GTSNPN and CDR2 SVGIG (reference sequence). CDR3: CAWSVTRTGELFF. CDR3 nucleotide sequence: TGTGCCTGGAGTGTCACCCGGACCGGGGAGCTGTTTTTT.

The chain has TRBV30 and TRBJ2-7; perhaps TRBD2 as D (6 bases). V was pared by 2 bases and J by 3 bases, with 17 bases between. CDR1 and CDR2 from the germline V gene are GTSNPN and SVGIG (reference sequence). This CDR3 region has 15 residues. The CDR3 region has the DNA TGTGCCTGGAGTCAACCTACGGGGGTCGGCTACGAGCAGTACTTC. Translated: CAWSQPTGVGYEQYF.

This rearrangement joins TRBV2 to TRBJ1-5; 10 positions agree with TRBD1. CDR3 size: 18 residues. With 3 bases clipped from V and 6 bases from J, the junction kept 14 bases outside the gene matches. Germline loops: CDR1 SNHLY, CDR2 FYNNEI. The CDR3 DNA sequence: TGTGCCAGCAGTGATCCGGGACAGGGGCGCTGGGGGGCTCAGCCCCAGCATTTT. Protein product: CASSDPGQGRWGAQPQHF.

In nucleotides, the CDR3 is TGCGCCAGCAGCTCTCGGACTAGCGGGGGGTTTAGCTCCTACAATGAGCAGTTCTTC. As protein: CASSSRTSGGFSSYNEQFF. V is TRBV5-1 and J is TRBJ2-1; 14 bases are a match to TRBD2. Germline trimming cut 3 bases from V and 0 bases from J; bases unmatched to any gene: 8. The CDR3 spans 19 residues. Germline loops: CDR1 SGHRS, CDR2 YFSETQ.

This clone was found a few times. The chain links TRBV5-4 to TRBJ1-4; 10 bases map to TRBD1. V gave up 5 bases and J gave up 8 bases; unmatched junction bases: 9. Germline V lookup: CDR1 SGHNT, CDR2 YYREEE (reference sequence). CDR3 size: 15 residues. The CDR3: CASSEWTGGSEKLFF. CDR3 nucleotide sequence: TGTGCCAGCAGTGAATGGACAGGGGGTTCAGAAAAACTGTTTTTT.

This rearrangement joins TRBV2 to TRBJ2-1; 15 positions agree with TRBD2. V gave up 8 bases and J gave up 7 bases; unmatched junction bases: 3. Germline V CDR1 and CDR2: SNHLY, FYNNEI. The CDR3 runs 14 residues. CDR3 sequence (DNA): TGTGCCAGCGGCGGACTAGCGGGGGGGAATGAGCAGTTCTTC. Translated, it gives CASGGLAGGNEQFF. The full variable domain, its missing parts supplied by reference TRBV2 and TRBJ2-1, is EPEVTQTPSHQVTQMGQEVILRCVPISNHLYFYWYRQILGQKVEFLVSFYNNEISEKSEIFDDQFSVERPDGSNFTLKIRSTKLEDSAMYFCASGGLAGGNEQFFGPGTRLTVL.

In this sample, this clone turned up once. The chain carries TRBV28 and TRBJ2-7, with a possible D match to TRBD1 (6 bases). Germline V gives CDR1 MDHEN, CDR2 SYDVKM. The germline V and J ends were trimmed by 6 bases and 0 bases, with 18 bases remaining between them. The CDR3 spans 16 residues. CDR3 sequence: CASSHTRQVVSYEQYF. The CDR3 bases are TGTGCCAGCAGCCATACCCGACAGGTCGTCTCCTACGAGCAGTACTTC.